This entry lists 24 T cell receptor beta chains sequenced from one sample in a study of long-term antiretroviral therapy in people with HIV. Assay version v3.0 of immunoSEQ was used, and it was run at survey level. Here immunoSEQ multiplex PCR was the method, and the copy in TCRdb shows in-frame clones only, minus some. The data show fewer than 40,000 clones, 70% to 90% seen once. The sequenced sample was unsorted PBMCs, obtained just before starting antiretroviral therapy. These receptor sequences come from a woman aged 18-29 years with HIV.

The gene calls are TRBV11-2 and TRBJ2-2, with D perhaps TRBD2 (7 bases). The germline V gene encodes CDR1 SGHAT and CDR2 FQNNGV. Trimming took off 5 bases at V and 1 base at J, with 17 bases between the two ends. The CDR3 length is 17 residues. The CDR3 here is CASSKRGGGVNTGELFF. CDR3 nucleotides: TGTGCCAGCAGCAAACGGGGAGGGGGGGTGAACACCGGGGAGCTGTTTTTT.

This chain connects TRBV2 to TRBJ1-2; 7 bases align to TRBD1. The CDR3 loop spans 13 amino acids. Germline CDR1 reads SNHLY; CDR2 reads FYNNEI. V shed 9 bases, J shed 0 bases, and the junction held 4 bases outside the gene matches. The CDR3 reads CARSTGTNYGYTF. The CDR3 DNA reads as TGTGCCAGATCGACAGGGACTAACTATGGCTACACCTTC. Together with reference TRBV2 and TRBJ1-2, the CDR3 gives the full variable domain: EPEVTQTPSHQVTQMGQEVILRCVPISNHLYFYWYRQILGQKVEFLVSFYNNEISEKSEIFDDQFSVERPDGSNFTLKIRSTKLEDSAMYFCARSTGTNYGYTFGSGTRLTVV.

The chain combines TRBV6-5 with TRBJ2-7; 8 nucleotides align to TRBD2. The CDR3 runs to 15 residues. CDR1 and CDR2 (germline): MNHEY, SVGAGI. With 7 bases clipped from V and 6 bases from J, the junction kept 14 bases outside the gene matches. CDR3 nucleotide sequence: TGTGCCAGCACCACGGGAGGGCCACTTCGGGGCGAGCAGTACTTC. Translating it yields CASTTGGPLRGEQYF.

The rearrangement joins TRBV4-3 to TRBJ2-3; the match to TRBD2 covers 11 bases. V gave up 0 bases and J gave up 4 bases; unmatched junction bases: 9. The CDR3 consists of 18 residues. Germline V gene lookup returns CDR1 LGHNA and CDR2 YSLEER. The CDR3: CASSQDLAGGLLSDTQYF. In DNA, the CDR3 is TGCGCCAGCAGCCAAGATTTAGCGGGAGGGTTGTTGTCAGATACGCAGTATTTT.

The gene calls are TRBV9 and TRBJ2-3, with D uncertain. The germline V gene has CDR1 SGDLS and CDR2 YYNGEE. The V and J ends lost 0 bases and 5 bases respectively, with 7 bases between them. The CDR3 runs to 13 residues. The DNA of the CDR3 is TGTGCCAGCAGCGTAGCTGTAAGAGATACGCAGTATTTT. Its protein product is CASSVAVRDTQYF. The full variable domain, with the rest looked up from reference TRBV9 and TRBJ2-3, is DSGVTQTPKHLITATGQRVTLRCSPRSGDLSVYWYQQSLDQGLQFLIQYYNGEERAKGNILERFSAQQFPDLHSELNLSSLELGDSALYFCASSVAVRDTQYFGPGTRLTVL.

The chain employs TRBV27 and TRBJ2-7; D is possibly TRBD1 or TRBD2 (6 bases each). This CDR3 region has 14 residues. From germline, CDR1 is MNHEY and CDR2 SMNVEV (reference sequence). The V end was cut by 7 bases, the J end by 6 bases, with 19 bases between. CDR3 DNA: TGTGCCAGCACCCTACAGGGAGGAGGCGCCGAGCAGTACTTC. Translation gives CASTLQGGGAEQYF.

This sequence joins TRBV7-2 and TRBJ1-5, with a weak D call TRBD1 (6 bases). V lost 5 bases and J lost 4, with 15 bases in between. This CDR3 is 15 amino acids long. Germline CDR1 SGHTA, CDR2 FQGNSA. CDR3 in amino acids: CASSPGAGRNQPQHF. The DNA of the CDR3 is TGTGCCAGCAGCCCGGGGGCCGGCCGGAATCAGCCCCAGCATTTT.

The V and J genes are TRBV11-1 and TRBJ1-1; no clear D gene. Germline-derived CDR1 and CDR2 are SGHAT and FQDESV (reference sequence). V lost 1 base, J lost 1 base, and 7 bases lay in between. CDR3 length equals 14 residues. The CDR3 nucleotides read TGTGCCAGCAGCTTAGATCCGGCGAACACTGAAGCTTTCTTT. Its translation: CASSLDPANTEAFF.

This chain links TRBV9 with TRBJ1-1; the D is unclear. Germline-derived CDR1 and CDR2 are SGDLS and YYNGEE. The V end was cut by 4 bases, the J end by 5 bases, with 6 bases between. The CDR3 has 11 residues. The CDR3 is CASSSRTEAFF. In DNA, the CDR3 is TGTGCCAGCAGCTCCCGGACTGAAGCTTTCTTT.

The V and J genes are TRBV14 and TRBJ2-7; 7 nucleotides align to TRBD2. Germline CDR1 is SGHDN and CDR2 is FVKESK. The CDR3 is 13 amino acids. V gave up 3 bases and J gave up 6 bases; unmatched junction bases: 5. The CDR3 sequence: CASSQGGVSEQYF. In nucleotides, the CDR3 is TGTGCCAGCAGCCAGGGAGGGGTGAGCGAGCAGTACTTC.

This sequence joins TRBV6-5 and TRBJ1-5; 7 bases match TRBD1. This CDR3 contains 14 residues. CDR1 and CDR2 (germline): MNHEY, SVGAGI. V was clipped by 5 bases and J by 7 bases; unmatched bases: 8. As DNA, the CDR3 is TGTGCCAGCAGTCCGGACTGGACAGGCCAGCCCCAGCATTTT. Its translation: CASSPDWTGQPQHF.

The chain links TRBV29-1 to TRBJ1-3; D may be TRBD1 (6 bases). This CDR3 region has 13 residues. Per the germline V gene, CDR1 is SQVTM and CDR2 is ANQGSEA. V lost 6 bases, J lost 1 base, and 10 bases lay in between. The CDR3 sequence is CSVLTGSGNTIYF. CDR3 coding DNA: TGCAGCGTCCTAACAGGGTCTGGAAACACCATATATTTT.

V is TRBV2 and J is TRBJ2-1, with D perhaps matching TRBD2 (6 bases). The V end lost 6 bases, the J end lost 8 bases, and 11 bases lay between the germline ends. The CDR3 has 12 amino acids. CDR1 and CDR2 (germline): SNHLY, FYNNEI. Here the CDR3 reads CASRGGRHEQFF. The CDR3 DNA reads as TGTGCCAGCAGGGGGGGTCGACATGAGCAGTTCTTC.

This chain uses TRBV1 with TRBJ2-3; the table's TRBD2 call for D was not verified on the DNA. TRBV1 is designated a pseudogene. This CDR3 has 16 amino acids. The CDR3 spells CTSSQEERGCTDTQYF. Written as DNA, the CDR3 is TGCACCAGCAGCCAAGAAGAGCGGGGGTGCACAGATACGCAGTATTTT.

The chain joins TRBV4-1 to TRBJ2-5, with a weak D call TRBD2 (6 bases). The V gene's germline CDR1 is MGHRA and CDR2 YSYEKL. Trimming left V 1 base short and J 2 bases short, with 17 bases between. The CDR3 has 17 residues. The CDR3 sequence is CASSQVPPPGTQETQYF. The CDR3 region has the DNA TGCGCCAGCAGCCAAGTTCCCCCTCCCGGGACTCAAGAGACCCAGTACTTC.

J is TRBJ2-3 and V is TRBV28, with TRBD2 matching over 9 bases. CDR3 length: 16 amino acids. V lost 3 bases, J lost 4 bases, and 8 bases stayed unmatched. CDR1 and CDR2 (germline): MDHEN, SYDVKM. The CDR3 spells CASSFGLAGSADTQYF. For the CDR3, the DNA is TGTGCCAGCAGTTTCGGGCTAGCGGGATCCGCAGATACGCAGTATTTT.

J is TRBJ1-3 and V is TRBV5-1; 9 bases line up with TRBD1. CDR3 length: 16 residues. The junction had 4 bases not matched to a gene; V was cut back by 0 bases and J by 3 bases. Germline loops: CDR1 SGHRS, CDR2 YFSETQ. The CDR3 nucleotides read TGCGCCAGCAGCTTGGCAGGACAGGGGTTTGGAAACACCATATATTTT. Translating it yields CASSLAGQGFGNTIYF.

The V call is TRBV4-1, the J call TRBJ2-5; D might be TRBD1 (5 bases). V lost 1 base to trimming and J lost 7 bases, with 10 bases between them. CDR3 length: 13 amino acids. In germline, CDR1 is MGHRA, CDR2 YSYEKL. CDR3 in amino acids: CASSQGVQGTQYF. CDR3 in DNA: TGCGCCAGCAGCCAAGGGGTTCAGGGGACCCAGTACTTC.

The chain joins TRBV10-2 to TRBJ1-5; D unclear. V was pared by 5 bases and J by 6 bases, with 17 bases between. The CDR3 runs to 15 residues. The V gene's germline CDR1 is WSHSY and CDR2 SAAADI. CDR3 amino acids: CASSMEGIRPQPQHF. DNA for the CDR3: TGCGCCAGCAGTATGGAGGGTATTAGGCCTCAGCCCCAGCATTTT.

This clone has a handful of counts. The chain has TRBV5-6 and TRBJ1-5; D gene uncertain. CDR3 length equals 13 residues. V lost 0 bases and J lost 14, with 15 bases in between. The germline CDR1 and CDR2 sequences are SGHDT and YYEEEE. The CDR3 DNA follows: TGTGCCAGCAGCTTGGGCAGTCCCGGAAAGGAGCATTTT. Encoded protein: CASSLGSPGKEHF.

DNA for the CDR3: TGTGCCAGCAGTCGCGGGACAGGGGTAGACTACGAGCAGTACTTC. It yields the protein CASSRGTGVDYEQYF. This chain uses TRBV6-6 with TRBJ2-7; TRBD1 aligns across 10 bases. The germline gives CDR1 MNHNY, CDR2 SVGAGI (reference sequence). The CDR3 sequence is 15 residues long. Trimming removed 5 bases from V and 3 bases from J; junction bases left unmatched: 7.

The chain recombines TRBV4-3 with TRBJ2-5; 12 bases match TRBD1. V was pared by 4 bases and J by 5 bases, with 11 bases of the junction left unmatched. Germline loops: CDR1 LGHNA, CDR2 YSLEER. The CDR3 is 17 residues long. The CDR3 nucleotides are TGCGCCAGCAGCCCAGCAGGGGGGACAGGGGGCCGGGAGACCCAGTACTTC. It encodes CASSPAGGTGGRETQYF.

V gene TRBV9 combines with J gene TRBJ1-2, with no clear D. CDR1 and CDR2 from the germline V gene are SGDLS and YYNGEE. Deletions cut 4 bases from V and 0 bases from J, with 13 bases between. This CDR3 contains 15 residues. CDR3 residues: CASSPTGIANYGYTF. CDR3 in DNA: TGTGCCAGCAGCCCTACCGGTATAGCTAACTATGGCTACACCTTC.

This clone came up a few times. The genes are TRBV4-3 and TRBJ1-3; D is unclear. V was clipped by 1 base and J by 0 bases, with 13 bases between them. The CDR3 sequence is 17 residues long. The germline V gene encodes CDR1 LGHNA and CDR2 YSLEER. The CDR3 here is CASSQGDRSVSGNTIYF. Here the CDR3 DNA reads TGCGCCAGCAGCCAAGGGGATCGCAGCGTCTCTGGAAACACCATATATTTT.